Listed below are T cell receptor beta chains from one sample, sequenced in a study of technical replicates of blood from a handful of donors. The data were produced by immunoSEQ multiplex PCR, yet TCRdb's version contains in-frame clones alone and is incomplete. The sample lists roughly 80,000 clones, 94% seen once, with around 0.37% in the top ten. Sequenced sample: T cells isolated from PBMCs. The receptors stem from a human donor in good health. Each CDR3 is given with its conserved first and last residue. A D gene is named only where the DNA matches it firmly. Size tells how often a clone was seen (once, few, many) or the class of an expanded clone, and some rows leave it out.

J: TRBJ1-4; D: .; size: .; V: TRBV5-6; DNA: TGTGCCAGCAGCCAGTTTCGTGGACACAAAGGAAATGAAAAACTGTTTTTT; CDR3: CASSQFRGHKGNEKLFF
J: TRBJ2-5; D: .; size: .; V: TRBV19; DNA: TGTGCCAGCAAATCAGGGAGGGAGACCCAGTACTTC; CDR3: CASKSGRETQYF
J: TRBJ2-5; D: TRBD2; size: .; V: TRBV5-4; DNA: TGTGCCAGCAGCTTAGGGCTAGCGGGAGGAGAGACCCAGTACTTC; CDR3: CASSLGLAGGETQYF
J: TRBJ2-3; D: TRBD2; size: .; V: TRBV7-9; DNA: TGTGCCAGCAGCTTCCTAGCGGGAGATAGCACAGATACGCAGTATTTT; CDR3: CASSFLAGDSTDTQYF
J: TRBJ1-1; D: .; size: .; V: TRBV10-2; DNA: TGCGCCAGCAGCCCCGGTGCTGAGAGGACATGGGACACTGAAGCTTTCTTT; CDR3: CASSPGAERTWDTEAFF
J: TRBJ1-2; D: .; size: .; V: TRBV14; DNA: TGTGCCAGCAGCCAAATCGGGATAAACTATGGCTACACCTTC; CDR3: CASSQIGINYGYTF
J: TRBJ2-3; D: TRBD2; size: .; V: TRBV7-3; DNA: TGTGCCAGCAGCTTTAGCGGGAGTGGGACAGATACGCAGTATTTT; CDR3: CASSFSGSGTDTQYF
J: TRBJ1-5; D: TRBD1; size: .; V: TRBV29-1; DNA: TGCAGCGTGGGGACCGGGACAGGGGGCAATCAGCCCCAGCATTTT; CDR3: CSVGTGTGGNQPQHF
J: TRBJ2-1; D: .; size: .; V: TRBV10-1; DNA: TGCGCCAGCAGTGAGTACCCAGCGGACAGCTCCTACAATGAGCAGTTCTTC; CDR3: CASSEYPADSSYNEQFF
J: TRBJ2-1; D: .; size: .; V: TRBV7-3; DNA: TGTGCCAGCAGCTTAAACTTAGCAAATGAGCAGTTCTTC; CDR3: CASSLNLANEQFF
J: TRBJ2-7; D: .; size: few; V: TRBV6-1; DNA: TGTGCCAGCAAAGCGGCTGGCTACGAGCAGTACTTC; CDR3: CASKAAGYEQYF
J: TRBJ2-5; D: .; size: .; V: TRBV2; DNA: TGTGCCAGCGAATTGGGCAGGGTAGAGACCCAGTACTTC; CDR3: CASELGRVETQYF
J: TRBJ1-4; D: .; size: .; V: TRBV5-1; DNA: TGCGCCAGCAGCCTCTTTCCAGGACAGGAAAAACTGTTTTTT; CDR3: CASSLFPGQEKLFF
J: TRBJ1-4; D: TRBD1; size: .; V: TRBV4-3; DNA: TGCGCCAGCAGCCAAGAACTGACAGGGAGTGAAGACGAAAAACTGTTTTTT; CDR3: CASSQELTGSEDEKLFF
J: TRBJ2-7; D: .; size: .; V: TRBV5-4; DNA: TGTGCCAGCAGCTTGGGCTATTCCTACGAGCAGTACTTC; CDR3: CASSLGYSYEQYF
J: TRBJ2-5; D: TRBD1; size: .; V: TRBV19; DNA: TGTGCCAGTAGGCCAGCGAGGACAGGGCAACCAGAGACCCAGTACTTC; CDR3: CASRPARTGQPETQYF
J: TRBJ1-5; D: .; size: .; V: TRBV7-9; DNA: TGTGCCAGCAGCTTAGCTCAGATCAATCAGCCCCAGCATTTT; CDR3: CASSLAQINQPQHF
J: TRBJ2-1; D: .; size: .; V: TRBV5-4; DNA: TGTGCCAGCAAAGGGGATGGAGGGGGCCTCTACAATGAGCAGTTCTTC; CDR3: CASKGDGGGLYNEQFF
J: TRBJ2-2; D: TRBD1; size: .; V: TRBV29-1; DNA: TGCAGCGCGGAAAGGACAGGGGGCCCCACCGGGGAGCTGTTTTTT; CDR3: CSAERTGGPTGELFF
J: TRBJ2-5; D: .; size: .; V: TRBV11-2; DNA: TGTGCCAGCAGCTTTGACACCAAAGAGACCCAGTACTTC; CDR3: CASSFDTKETQYF
J: TRBJ2-7; D: TRBD1; size: .; V: TRBV2; DNA: TGTGCCAGCAGGGGACAGGGGTACGAGCAGTACTTC; CDR3: CASRGQGYEQYF
J: TRBJ1-1; D: .; size: .; V: TRBV6-1; DNA: TGTGCCAGCAGATCGGTGAACACTGAAGCTTTCTTT; CDR3: CASRSVNTEAFF
J: TRBJ2-1; D: .; size: .; V: TRBV5-1; DNA: TGCGCCAGCAGCTTGGAAGGGGGTCGTAACAATGAGCAGTTCTTC; CDR3: CASSLEGGRNNEQFF
J: TRBJ1-3; D: .; size: .; V: TRBV4-1; DNA: TGCGCCAGCAGCCAAGTAGTAAGCTCTGGAAACACCATATATTTT; CDR3: CASSQVVSSGNTIYF
J: TRBJ2-3; D: TRBD1; size: .; V: TRBV7-9; DNA: TGTGCCAGCAGCCGCGGACAGGCACGCACAGATACGCAGTATTTT; CDR3: CASSRGQARTDTQYF
J: TRBJ2-1; D: .; size: .; V: TRBV6-6; DNA: TGTGCCAGCAGCTTCAGGGTTTTTAACAATGAGCAGTTCTTC; CDR3: CASSFRVFNNEQFF
J: TRBJ2-1; D: TRBD2; size: .; V: TRBV6-5; DNA: TGTGCCAGCAGCCGTAGCGGGAATTACAATGAGCAGTTCTTC; CDR3: CASSRSGNYNEQFF
J: TRBJ2-5; D: TRBD2; size: .; V: TRBV14; DNA: TGTGCCAGCAGCCTGGCGGGAGGTCCACAAGAGACCCAGTACTTC; CDR3: CASSLAGGPQETQYF
J: TRBJ2-7; D: TRBD2; size: .; V: TRBV27; DNA: TGTGCCAGCAGTGGACTAGCGGGAGGATACGAGCAGTACTTC; CDR3: CASSGLAGGYEQYF
J: TRBJ2-2; D: .; size: .; V: TRBV30; DNA: TGTGCCTGGAAGGGCAGGGACAAACACACCGGGGAGCTGTTTTTT; CDR3: CAWKGRDKHTGELFF
J: TRBJ1-4; D: .; size: .; V: TRBV19; DNA: TGTGCCAGTAGCAGACAGTACATAGTGGCAACTAATGAAAAACTGTTTTTT; CDR3: CASSRQYIVATNEKLFF
J: TRBJ2-1; D: .; size: .; V: TRBV5-4; DNA: TGTGCCAGCAGCTTGGCCCCGGAACGGGAGCTAGACAATGAGCAGTTCTTC; CDR3: CASSLAPERELDNEQFF
J: TRBJ1-2; D: .; size: .; V: TRBV7-2; DNA: TGTGCCAGCAGTTACCGGGTTGATGGCTACACCTTC; CDR3: CASSYRVDGYTF
J: TRBJ2-3; D: TRBD2; size: .; V: TRBV11-3; DNA: TGTGCCAGCAGCTTCAGTCGGGGGGAAACAGATACGCAGTATTTT; CDR3: CASSFSRGETDTQYF
J: TRBJ1-2; D: .; size: .; V: TRBV7-2; DNA: TGTGCCAGCAGCTTAGCCTCCTATGGCTACACCTTC; CDR3: CASSLASYGYTF
J: TRBJ1-1; D: TRBD1; size: .; V: TRBV6-6; DNA: TGTGCCAGCAGTTACTCTAAAACAGGGGGGAACACTGAAGCTTTCTTT; CDR3: CASSYSKTGGNTEAFF
J: TRBJ2-3; D: .; size: .; V: TRBV13; DNA: TGTGCCAGCAGCTTAGCGGAGGCTAGCACAGATACGCAGTATTTT; CDR3: CASSLAEASTDTQYF
J: TRBJ1-5; D: .; size: .; V: TRBV10-3; DNA: TGTGCCATCAGTGATCCGAGCCTGGGCAGGGGAGATCAGCCCCAGCATTTT; CDR3: CAISDPSLGRGDQPQHF
J: TRBJ2-1; D: .; size: .; V: TRBV5-1; DNA: TGCGCCAGCGCGATCCAGGGGAATAACCACAATGAGCAGTTCTTC; CDR3: CASAIQGNNHNEQFF
J: TRBJ1-2; D: .; size: .; V: TRBV27; DNA: TGTGCCAGCAGTTTATTGCTGGGGGGTCTGAACTATGGCTACACCTTC; CDR3: CASSLLLGGLNYGYTF
J: TRBJ2-3; D: .; size: once; V: TRBV19; DNA: TGTGCCAGTAGTATAGGGGAAGGGGGTGTAACAGATACGCAGTATTTT; CDR3: CASSIGEGGVTDTQYF
J: TRBJ2-5; D: .; size: .; V: TRBV11-1; DNA: TGTGCCAGCAGCTTAGAGCTGGAAGAGACCCAGTACTTC; CDR3: CASSLELEETQYF
J: TRBJ2-3; D: TRBD2; size: once; V: TRBV30; DNA: TGTGCCTGGACAATAGCGGGAGGGAGCACAGATACGCAGTATTTT; CDR3: CAWTIAGGSTDTQYF
J: TRBJ2-7; D: TRBD1; size: .; V: TRBV5-6; DNA: TGTGCCAGCAGCGCCCTATTCCGGGACAGCTCCTACGAGCAGTACTTC; CDR3: CASSALFRDSSYEQYF
J: TRBJ1-2; D: TRBD1; size: .; V: TRBV6-6; DNA: TGTGCCAGCACACGCAGGGGGCTCAACTATGGCTACACCTTC; CDR3: CASTRRGLNYGYTF
J: TRBJ2-1; D: TRBD2; size: .; V: TRBV7-9; DNA: TGTGCCAGCAGTTATTCTAGCGGGATCTACAATGAGCAGTTCTTC; CDR3: CASSYSSGIYNEQFF
J: TRBJ2-7; D: .; size: .; V: TRBV7-2; DNA: TGTGCCAGCAGCTTAGTGGAGGGGTCCTACGAGCAGTACTTC; CDR3: CASSLVEGSYEQYF
J: TRBJ1-3; D: .; size: .; V: TRBV19; DNA: TGTGCCAGTAGTACCCGGGAGATCACCCCAACGCCGGGAAACACCATATATTTT; CDR3: CASSTREITPTPGNTIYF